This record concerns one T cell receptor beta chain sequence. The data derive from a study of T cell changes during pregnancy in multiple sclerosis. This table comes from immunoSEQ multiplex PCR, and its TCRdb copy is limited to in-frame clones, with some not included. This table has tens of thousands of clones, approximately 90% appearing once. Germline V gene sequence: CDR1 SGHRS, CDR2 YFSETQ. Trimming cost V 4 bases and J 5 bases, with 16 bases left between them. The CDR3 spans 15 residues. The source is a female donor with multiple sclerosis, enrolled in a pregnancy study. Material: peripheral blood, obtained before pregnancy. This chain connects TRBV5-1 to TRBJ1-5; a weak D match, TRBD1 (6 bases). Here the CDR3 DNA reads TGCGCCAGCAGCCCCGGCGGGGGCCAAGATCAGCCCCAGCATTTT. Amino acid sequence: CASSPGGGQDQPQHF.